The subject of this entry is one T cell receptor beta chain. This entry comes from a study of T cell changes during pregnancy in multiple sclerosis. V was cut by 0 bases and J by 2 bases, with 7 bases left in between. This CDR3 has 14 amino acids. Here immunoSEQ multiplex PCR was the method, and the copy in TCRdb shows in-frame clones only, minus some. This table holds tens of thousands of clones, roughly 91% found once. The TCR was taken from a female donor with multiple sclerosis, enrolled in a pregnancy study. This chain uses TRBV6-7 with TRBJ1-2; D may be TRBD1 (6 bases). TRBV6-7 is reported as an ORF; its role is uncertain. The sequencing used CD8+ T cells from peripheral blood mononuclear cells, collected in the third trimester of pregnancy. CDR3: CASSYSGQNYGYTF. In DNA form, the CDR3 reads TGTGCCAGCAGTTACTCGGGACAAAACTATGGCTACACCTTC.